A single sample gave rise to the 8 T cell receptor beta chains below, sequenced in a study of beta chain features in type 1 diabetes. What was sequenced were expressed TCRB transcripts, since all of the isolated RNA had been reverse transcribed. Here immunoSEQ multiplex PCR was the method, and the copy in TCRdb shows in-frame clones only, minus some. The repertoire holds 300,000 to 350,000 clones, with approximately 13% as singletons. Study-wide results and caveats: Patients with Type 1 diabetes showed moderately but significantly shorter TCRB CDR3s in all four CD4+ subsets.

Their cognate antigens are unknown. Sequencing was performed on naive CD4+ T cells from blood. Every receptor here comes from a woman aged 18-30 years with type 1 diabetes.

This clone has more than one count but fewer than ten. The chain has TRBV30 and TRBJ2-7; 8 bases align to TRBD1. CDR3 length equals 13 residues. V shed 4 bases and J 9 bases; nucleotides not matched to a gene: 11. Germline V gene lookup returns CDR1 GTSNPN and CDR2 SVGIG (reference sequence). Here the CDR3 DNA reads TGTGCCTGGACCGCCCCAGGGGGCTTGGTGCAGTACGTC. Encoded protein: CAWTAPGGLVQYV.

This chain uses TRBV9 with TRBJ2-5; 10 nucleotides align to TRBD1. The junction had 3 bases not matched to a gene; V was cut back by 0 bases and J by 4 bases. The CDR3 consists of 15 residues. CDR1 and CDR2 from the germline V gene are SGDLS and YYNGEE. The CDR3 here is CASSVGQGARETQYF. CDR3 nucleotides: TGTGCCAGCAGCGTAGGACAGGGGGCGAGAGAGACCCAGTACTTC. Complete variable domain (other parts from reference TRBV9 and TRBJ2-5): DSGVTQTPKHLITATGQRVTLRCSPRSGDLSVYWYQQSLDQGLQFLIQYYNGEERAKGNILERFSAQQFPDLHSELNLSSLELGDSALYFCASSVGQGARETQYFGPGTRLLVL.

This clone came up once. V and J are TRBV4-1 and TRBJ1-1; D not resolved. The CDR3 extends over 16 amino acids. Looked up from germline, CDR1 is MGHRA and CDR2 is YSYEKL. V lost 4 bases and J lost 4, with 19 bases in between. In DNA form, the CDR3 reads TGCGCCAGCAGCCTCCGGTACAGCGCGGGGATCACTGAAGCTTTCTTT. Protein sequence: CASSLRYSAGITEAFF.

This clone has a handful of counts. The rearrangement links TRBV4-2 to TRBJ2-3; 10 positions match TRBD1. With V trimmed by 4 bases and J by 6 bases, 7 bases remained unmatched. The CDR3 contains 15 residues. The germline gives CDR1 LGHNA, CDR2 YNFKEQ. The CDR3 region has the DNA TGTGCCAGCAGCCCCCGGGACAGGGGTTTGGATACGCAGTATTTT. Amino acids: CASSPRDRGLDTQYF.

The chain employs TRBV27 and TRBJ1-1; weak D call: TRBD1 (5 bases). The CDR3 runs to 13 residues. The ends were cut back, 5 bases at V and 10 bases at J, with 17 bases in the middle. Germline assignment: CDR1 MNHEY and CDR2 SMNVEV (reference sequence). CDR3 sequence: CASSTRPGTRAFF. The CDR3 coding sequence is TGTGCCAGCAGTACCCGTCCCGGGACTAGAGCTTTCTTT.

This chain connects TRBV28 to TRBJ1-5; D uncertain. This CDR3 has 13 residues. Germline lookup yields CDR1 MDHEN and CDR2 SYDVKM. The V and J ends lost 5 bases and 6 bases respectively, with 11 bases between them. Written as DNA, the CDR3 is TGTGCCAGCAGTATTCAGGTGGGTCAGCCCCAGCATTTT. It specifies CASSIQVGQPQHF.

This clone was recorded a few times. The chain has TRBV5-1 and TRBJ2-5; the match to TRBD2 covers 10 bases. With 5 bases clipped from V and 5 bases from J, the junction kept 3 bases outside the gene matches. The CDR3 length is 13 residues. Germline V gene lookup returns CDR1 SGHRS and CDR2 YFSETQ. The CDR3 is CASSSGRLETQYF. CDR3 nucleotides: TGCGCCAGCAGTAGCGGGAGGCTGGAGACCCAGTACTTC.

The chain is built from TRBV18 and TRBJ2-2, with 8 bases lining up with TRBD1. V was pared by 5 bases and J by 2 bases, with 4 bases of the junction left unmatched. Germline V CDR1 and CDR2: KGHSH, LQKENI. The CDR3 totals 15 residues. CDR3 bases: TGTGCCAGCTCAGGGGGACAGGCAAACACCGGGGAGCTGTTTTTT. Translating it yields CASSGGQANTGELFF. Full variable domain (missing parts from reference TRBV18 and TRBJ2-2): NAGVMQNPRHLVRRRGQEARLRCSPMKGHSHVYWYRQLPEEGLKFMVYLQKENIIDESGMPKERFSAEFPKEGPSILRIQQVVRGDSAAYFCASSGGQANTGELFFGEGSRLTVL.